This TCR beta chain comes out of a study of blood T cell repertoires in COVID-19. About the study: COVID-19 samples collected from the United States, Italy and Spain covered acute and convalescent phases.

The V end was cut by 3 bases, the J end by 1 base, with 15 bases between. Germline CDR1 DFQATT, CDR2 SNEGSKA (reference sequence). The CDR3 is made up of 15 amino acids. Here immunoSEQ multiplex PCR was the method, and the copy in TCRdb shows in-frame clones only, minus some. The sample includes about 150,000 clones, under 90% of them seen just once. Sequenced material: peripheral blood. The chain uses TRBV20-1 and TRBJ1-1, with a possible D match to TRBD1 (6 bases). The clonotype comes from a man in his sixties with acute or convalescent COVID-19. CDR3 residues: CSASPWGGGNTEAFF. CDR3 nucleotide sequence: TGCAGTGCTAGTCCATGGGGGGGCGGGAACACTGAAGCTTTCTTT.